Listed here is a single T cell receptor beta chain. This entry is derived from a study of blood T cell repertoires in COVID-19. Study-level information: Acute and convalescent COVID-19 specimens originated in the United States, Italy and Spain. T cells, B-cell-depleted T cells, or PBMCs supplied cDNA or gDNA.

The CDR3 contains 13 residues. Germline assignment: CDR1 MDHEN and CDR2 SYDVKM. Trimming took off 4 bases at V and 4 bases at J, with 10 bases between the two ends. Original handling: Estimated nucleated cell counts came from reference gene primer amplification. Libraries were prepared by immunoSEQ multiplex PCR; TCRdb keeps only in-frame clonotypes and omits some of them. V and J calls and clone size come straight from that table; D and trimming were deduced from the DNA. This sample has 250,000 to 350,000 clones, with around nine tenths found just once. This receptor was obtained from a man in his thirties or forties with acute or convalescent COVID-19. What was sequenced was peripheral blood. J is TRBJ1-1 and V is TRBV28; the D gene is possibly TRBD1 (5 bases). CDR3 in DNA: TGTGCCAGCAGTTCAGGGTTGGGCACTGAAGCTTTCTTT. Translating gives CASSSGLGTEAFF.